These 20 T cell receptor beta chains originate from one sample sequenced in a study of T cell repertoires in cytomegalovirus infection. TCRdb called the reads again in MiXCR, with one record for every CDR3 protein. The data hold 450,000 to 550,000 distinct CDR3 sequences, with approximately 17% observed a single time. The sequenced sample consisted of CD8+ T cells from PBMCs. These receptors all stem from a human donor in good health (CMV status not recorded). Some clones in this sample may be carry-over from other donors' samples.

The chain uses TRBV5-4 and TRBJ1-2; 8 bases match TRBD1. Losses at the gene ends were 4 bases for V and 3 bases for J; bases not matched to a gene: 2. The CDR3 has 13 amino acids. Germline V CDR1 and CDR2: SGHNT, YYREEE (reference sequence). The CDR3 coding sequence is TGTGCCAGCAGCGCGGGACAGGACTATGGCTACACCTTC. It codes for CASSAGQDYGYTF.

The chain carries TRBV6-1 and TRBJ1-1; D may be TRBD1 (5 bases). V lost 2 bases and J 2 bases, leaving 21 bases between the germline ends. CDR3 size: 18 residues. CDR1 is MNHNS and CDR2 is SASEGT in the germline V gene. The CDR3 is CASSELGGWEKANTEAFF. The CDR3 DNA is TGTGCCAGCAGTGAATTGGGGGGATGGGAAAAGGCAAACACTGAAGCTTTCTTT.

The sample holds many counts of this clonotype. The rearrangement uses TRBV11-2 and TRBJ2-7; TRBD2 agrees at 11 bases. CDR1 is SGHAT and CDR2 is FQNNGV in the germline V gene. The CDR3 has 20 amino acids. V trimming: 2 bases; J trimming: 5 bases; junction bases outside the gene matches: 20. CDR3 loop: CASSLWSPQLLAGVVDEQYF. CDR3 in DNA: TGTGCCAGCAGCTTATGGTCCCCCCAACTACTAGCGGGAGTTGTCGACGAGCAGTACTTC.

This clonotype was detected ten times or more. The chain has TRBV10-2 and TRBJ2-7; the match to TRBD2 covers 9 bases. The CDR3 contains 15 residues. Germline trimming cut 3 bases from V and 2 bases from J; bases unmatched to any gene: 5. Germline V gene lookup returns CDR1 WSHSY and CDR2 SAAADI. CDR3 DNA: TGCGCCAGCAGTGATCTAGCGGGAAGTCCCTACGAGCAGTACTTC. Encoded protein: CASSDLAGSPYEQYF.

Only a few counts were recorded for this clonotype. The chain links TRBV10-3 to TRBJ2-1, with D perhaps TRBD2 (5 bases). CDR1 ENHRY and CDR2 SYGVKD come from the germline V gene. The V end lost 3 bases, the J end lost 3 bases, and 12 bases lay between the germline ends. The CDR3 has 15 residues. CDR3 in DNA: TGTGCCATCAGTGACGAGGGAACCAGCTACAATGAGCAGTTCTTC. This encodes CAISDEGTSYNEQFF.

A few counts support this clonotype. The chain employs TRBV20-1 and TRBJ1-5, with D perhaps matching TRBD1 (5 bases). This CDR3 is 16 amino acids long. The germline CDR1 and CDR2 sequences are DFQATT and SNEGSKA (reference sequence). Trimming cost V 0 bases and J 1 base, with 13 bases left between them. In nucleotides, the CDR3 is TGCAGTGCTAGAGATTTAGCAGGGCCAAGCAATCAGCCCCAGCATTTT. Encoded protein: CSARDLAGPSNQPQHF.

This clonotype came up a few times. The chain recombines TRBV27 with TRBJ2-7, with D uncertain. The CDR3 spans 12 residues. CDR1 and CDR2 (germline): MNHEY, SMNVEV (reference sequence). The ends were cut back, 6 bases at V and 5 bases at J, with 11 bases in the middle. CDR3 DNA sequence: TGTGCCAGCAGCCGGGTTGCCAACGAGCAGTACTTC. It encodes CASSRVANEQYF.

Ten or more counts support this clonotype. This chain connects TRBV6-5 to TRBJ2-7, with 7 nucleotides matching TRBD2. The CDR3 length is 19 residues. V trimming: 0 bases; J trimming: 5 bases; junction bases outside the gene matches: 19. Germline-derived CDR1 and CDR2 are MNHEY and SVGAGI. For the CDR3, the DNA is TGTGCCAGCAGTTACTCGCACCCCTGGGGGGGGAGGGCCGGGAACGAGCAGTACTTC. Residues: CASSYSHPWGGRAGNEQYF.

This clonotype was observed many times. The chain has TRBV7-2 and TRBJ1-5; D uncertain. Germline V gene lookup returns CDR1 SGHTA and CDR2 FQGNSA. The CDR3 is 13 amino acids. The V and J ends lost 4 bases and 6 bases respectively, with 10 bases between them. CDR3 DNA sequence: TGTGCCAGCAGCTCAGTGGGTTCTCAGCCCCAGCATTTT. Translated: CASSSVGSQPQHF.

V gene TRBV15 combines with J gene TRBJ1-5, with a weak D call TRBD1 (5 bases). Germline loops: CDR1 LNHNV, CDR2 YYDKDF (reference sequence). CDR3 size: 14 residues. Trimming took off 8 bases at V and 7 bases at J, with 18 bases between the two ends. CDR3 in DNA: TGTGCCACCGAAAAGCGGGGGGATATCCAGCCCCAGCATTTT. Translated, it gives CATEKRGDIQPQHF.

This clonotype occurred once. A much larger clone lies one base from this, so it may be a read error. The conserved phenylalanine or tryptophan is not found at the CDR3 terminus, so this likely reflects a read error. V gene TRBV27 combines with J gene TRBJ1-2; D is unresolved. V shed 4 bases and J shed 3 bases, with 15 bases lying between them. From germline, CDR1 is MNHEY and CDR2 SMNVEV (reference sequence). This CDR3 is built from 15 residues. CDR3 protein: CASSSHLLGDYGYTC. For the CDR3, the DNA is TGTGCCAGCAGTTCCCATTTATTGGGAGACTATGGCTACACCTGC.

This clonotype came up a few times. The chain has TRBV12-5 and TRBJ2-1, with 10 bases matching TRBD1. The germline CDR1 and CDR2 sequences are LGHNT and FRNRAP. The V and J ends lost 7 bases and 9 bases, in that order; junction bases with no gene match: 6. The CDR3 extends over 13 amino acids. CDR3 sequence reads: CASDPGQGREQFF. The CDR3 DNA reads TGTGCTAGTGATCCGGGACAGGGGCGTGAGCAGTTCTTC. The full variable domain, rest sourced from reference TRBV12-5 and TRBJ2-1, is DARVTQTPRHKVTEMGQEVTMRCQPILGHNTVFWYRQTMMQGLELLAYFRNRAPLDDSGMPKDRFSAEMPDATLATLKIQPSEPRDSAVYFCASDPGQGREQFFGPGTRLTVL.

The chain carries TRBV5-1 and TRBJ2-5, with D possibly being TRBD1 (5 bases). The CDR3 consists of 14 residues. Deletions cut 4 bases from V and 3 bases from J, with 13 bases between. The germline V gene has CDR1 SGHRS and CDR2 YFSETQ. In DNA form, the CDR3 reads TGCGCCAGCAGCGCGGCCTCAGGGAAAGAGACCCAGTACTTC. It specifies CASSAASGKETQYF. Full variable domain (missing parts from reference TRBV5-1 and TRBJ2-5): KAGVTQTPRYLIKTRGQQVTLSCSPISGHRSVSWYQQTPGQGLQFLFEYFSETQRNKGNFPGRFSGRQFSNSRSEMNVSTLELGDSALYLCASSAASGKETQYFGPGTRLLVL.

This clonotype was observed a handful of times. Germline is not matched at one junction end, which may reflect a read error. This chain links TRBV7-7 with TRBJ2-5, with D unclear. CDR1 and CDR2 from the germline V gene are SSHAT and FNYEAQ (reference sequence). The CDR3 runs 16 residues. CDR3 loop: CASSLAAGPPGETQYF. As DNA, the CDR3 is TGTGCTAGCAGCTTAGCCGCAGGTCCCCCTGGGGAGACCCAGTACTTC.

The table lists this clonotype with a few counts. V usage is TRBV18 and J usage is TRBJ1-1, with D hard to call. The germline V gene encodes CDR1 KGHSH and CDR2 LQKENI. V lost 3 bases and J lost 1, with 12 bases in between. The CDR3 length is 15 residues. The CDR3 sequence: CASSPAERPNTEAFF. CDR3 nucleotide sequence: TGTGCCAGCTCACCGGCGGAACGACCGAACACTGAAGCTTTCTTT.

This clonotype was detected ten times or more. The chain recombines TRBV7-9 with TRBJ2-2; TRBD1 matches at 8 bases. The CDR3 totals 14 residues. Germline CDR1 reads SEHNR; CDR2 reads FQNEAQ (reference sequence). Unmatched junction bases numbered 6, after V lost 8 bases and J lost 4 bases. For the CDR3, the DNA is TGTGCCAGCTCGGACAGGGATAGCACCGGGGAGCTGTTTTTT. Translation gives CASSDRDSTGELFF.

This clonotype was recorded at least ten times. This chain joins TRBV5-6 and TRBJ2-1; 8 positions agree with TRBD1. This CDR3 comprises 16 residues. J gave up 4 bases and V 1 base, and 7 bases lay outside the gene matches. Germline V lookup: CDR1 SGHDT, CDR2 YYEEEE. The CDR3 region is CASSLRWTGLYNEQFF. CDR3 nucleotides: TGTGCCAGCAGCTTGAGATGGACAGGGCTATACAATGAGCAGTTCTTC.

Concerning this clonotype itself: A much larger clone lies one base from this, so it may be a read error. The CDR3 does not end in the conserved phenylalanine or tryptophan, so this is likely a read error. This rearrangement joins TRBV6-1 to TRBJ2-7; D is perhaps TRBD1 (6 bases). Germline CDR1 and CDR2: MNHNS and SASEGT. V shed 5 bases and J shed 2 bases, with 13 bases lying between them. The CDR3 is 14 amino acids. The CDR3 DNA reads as TGTGCCAGCAGTAGGGCAGGGGACACCTACGAGCAGTACTTA. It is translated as CASSRAGDTYEQYL.

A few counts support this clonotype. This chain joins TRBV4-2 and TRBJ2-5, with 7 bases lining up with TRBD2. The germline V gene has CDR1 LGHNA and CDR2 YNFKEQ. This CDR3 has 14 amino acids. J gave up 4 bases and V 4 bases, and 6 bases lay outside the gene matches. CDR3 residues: CASSRREVGETQYF. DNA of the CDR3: TGTGCCAGCAGCCGACGGGAGGTCGGAGAGACCCAGTACTTC.

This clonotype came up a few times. The CDR3 DNA reads TGCGCCAGCAGCTTGAATGGACAGGGGACAATTGCAACTAATGAAAAACTGTTTTTT. Its translation: CASSLNGQGTIATNEKLFF. This chain connects TRBV5-1 to TRBJ1-4, with TRBD1 identical over 9 bases. V lost 1 base and J lost 0; bases outside the gene matches: 10. Looked up from germline, CDR1 is SGHRS and CDR2 is YFSETQ. The length of the CDR3 is 19 residues.